These 12 T cell receptor beta chains were all obtained from the same sample, sequenced in a study of T cell responses to AZD1222 COVID-19 vaccine. The method was immunoSEQ multiplex PCR; TCRdb's version includes in-frame clones alone and lacks a portion of them. This sample yields 120,000 to 150,000 clones, of which 92% are seen a single time; 9% to 9.5% belongs to the top ten. This material consisted of peripheral blood, taken 28 days after the second AZD1222 dose. These receptors were obtained from an adult who received the AZD1222 COVID-19 vaccine.

As DNA, the CDR3 is TGTGCCAGCAGCAGGGGACAGCCAGGGGATGAGCAGTTCTTC. This encodes CASSRGQPGDEQFF. The rearrangement links TRBV11-2 to TRBJ2-1, with 7 bases identical to TRBD1. Germline-derived CDR1 and CDR2 are SGHAT and FQNNGV. The CDR3 length is 14 residues. V lost 5 bases to trimming and J lost 8 bases; unmatched junction nucleotides: 9.

The V call is TRBV19, the J call TRBJ1-5; the D gene is possibly TRBD1 (6 bases). V lost 5 bases and J 9 bases, leaving 20 bases between the germline ends. CDR1 LNHDA and CDR2 SQIVND come from the germline V gene (reference sequence). This CDR3 has 15 residues. CDR3 sequence: CASSEGGQLRPPQHF. CDR3 DNA: TGTGCCAGTAGTGAGGGGGGACAATTGCGTCCGCCCCAGCATTTT.

This clone was found once. The rearrangement links TRBV4-1 to TRBJ1-2, with TRBD1 identical over 10 bases. V shed 4 bases, J shed 4 bases, and the junction held 15 bases outside the gene matches. CDR1 MGHRA and CDR2 YSYEKL come from the germline V gene. The CDR3 loop spans 18 amino acids. The CDR3 DNA reads TGCGCCAGCAGCCTTCAAGTCCGGGACAGGGGAAATCTCTATGGCTACACCTTC. This codes for CASSLQVRDRGNLYGYTF.

The chain carries TRBV20-1 and TRBJ2-5; no clear D gene. In germline, CDR1 is DFQATT, CDR2 SNEGSKA (reference sequence). The CDR3 contains 10 residues. Between the trimmed V and J ends, which lost 5 bases and 2 bases, there was a span of 3 bases. CDR3 sequence: CSAWQETQYF. The CDR3 DNA sequence: TGCAGTGCTTGGCAAGAGACCCAGTACTTC.

The genes are TRBV19 and TRBJ1-1, with 8 nucleotides matching TRBD1. Trimming cost V 3 bases and J 3 bases; bases outside gene matches: 9. The CDR3 has 16 residues. Germline CDR1 is LNHDA and CDR2 is SQIVND (reference sequence). The CDR3, as DNA: TGTGCCAGTAGTATGCCCCAGGACAGGGCTCACACTGAAGCTTTCTTT. Encoded protein: CASSMPQDRAHTEAFF.

The rearrangement joins TRBV27 to TRBJ2-5, with TRBD1 matching over 11 bases. This CDR3 contains 14 residues. With 8 bases clipped from V and 7 bases from J, the junction kept 9 bases outside the gene matches. CDR1 and CDR2 from the germline V gene are MNHEY and SMNVEV (reference sequence). CDR3 bases: TGTGCCAGCTGTTCGGACAGGGGGCCGGGGACCCAGTACTTC. Translated: CASCSDRGPGTQYF.

The chain uses TRBV5-4 and TRBJ1-5; D call uncertain. With 4 bases removed from V and 2 bases from J, the gap between germline ends came to 10 bases. Germline V CDR1 and CDR2: SGHNT, YYREEE (reference sequence). This CDR3 spans 14 amino acids. CDR3 loop: CASSADRGNQPQHF. DNA of the CDR3: TGTGCCAGCAGCGCCGATAGGGGCAATCAGCCCCAGCATTTT.

This chain joins TRBV7-2 and TRBJ2-2; TRBD1 aligns across 7 bases. Germline CDR1 reads SGHTA; CDR2 reads FQGNSA. There are 15 residues in the CDR3. After removal of 6 bases from V and 3 bases from J, the junction contained 7 bases not matched to a gene. The CDR3 DNA follows: TGTGCCAGCAGTTCCAGACAGGGCCACACCGGGGAGCTGTTTTTT. This codes for CASSSRQGHTGELFF.

The rearrangement joins TRBV7-2 to TRBJ2-5; 8 bases line up with TRBD2. CDR1 is SGHTA and CDR2 is FQGNSA in the germline V gene. CDR3 length: 13 residues. With V trimmed by 5 bases and J by 5 bases, 4 bases remained unmatched. The CDR3 DNA follows: TGTGCCAGCAGCCTAACGGGGGGGGAGACCCAGTACTTC. Protein: CASSLTGGETQYF.

V and J are TRBV7-2 and TRBJ1-3; D remains unclear. Germline loops: CDR1 SGHTA, CDR2 FQGNSA. This CDR3 comprises 14 residues. The ends were cut back, 5 bases at V and 4 bases at J, with 12 bases in the middle. Here the CDR3 DNA reads TGTGCCAGCAGCCTCGAGCCGGCGGGAAACACCATATATTTT. This codes for CASSLEPAGNTIYF.

This chain uses TRBV6-2 or TRBV6-3 with TRBJ1-5, with a weak D call TRBD1 (6 bases). V lost 0 bases and J lost 8, with 26 bases in between. The CDR3 extends over 19 amino acids. CDR1 is MNHEY and CDR2 is SVGEGT in the germline V gene. CDR3 region: CASSYSPEEWDTLDKPQHF. As DNA, the CDR3 is TGTGCCAGCAGTTACTCGCCAGAAGAATGGGACACCCTAGATAAGCCCCAGCATTTT.

The count of this clone is one. V usage is TRBV6-1 and J usage is TRBJ2-7; D not certain. The germline CDR1 and CDR2 sequences are MNHNS and SASEGT. This CDR3 is built from 15 residues. Trimming took 0 bases from V and 6 from J, leaving 15 bases between them. The CDR3 region has the DNA TGTGCCAGCAGTGAAGCAGTCGGCAGGCTTGGCGAGCAGTACTTC. As protein: CASSEAVGRLGEQYF.